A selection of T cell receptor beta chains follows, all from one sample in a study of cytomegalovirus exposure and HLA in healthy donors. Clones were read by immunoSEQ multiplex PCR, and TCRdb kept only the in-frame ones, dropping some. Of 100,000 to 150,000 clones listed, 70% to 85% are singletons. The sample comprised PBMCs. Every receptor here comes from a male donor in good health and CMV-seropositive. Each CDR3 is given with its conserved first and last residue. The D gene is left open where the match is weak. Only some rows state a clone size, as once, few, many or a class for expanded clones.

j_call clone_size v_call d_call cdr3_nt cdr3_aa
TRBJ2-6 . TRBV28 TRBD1 TGTGCCAGCAGTATCACAGGGGCTGGGGCCAACGTCCTGACTTTC CASSITGAGANVLTF
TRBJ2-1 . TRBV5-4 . TGTGCCAGCAGCTTGGCGAGCGTGGTGGGTCGGGATGAGCAGTTCTTC CASSLASVVGRDEQFF
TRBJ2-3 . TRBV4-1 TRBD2 TGCGCCAGCAGCCAAGGACGAGGACTAGCGACCGCAGATACGCAGTATTTT CASSQGRGLATADTQYF
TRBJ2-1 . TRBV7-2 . TGTGCCAGCAGCTTTTTCCAGGGCTCGACGTTCTTC CASSFFQGSTFF
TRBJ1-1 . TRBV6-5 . TGTGCCAGCAGTGAAGACCCGGAGGTGACTGAAGCTTTCTTT CASSEDPEVTEAFF
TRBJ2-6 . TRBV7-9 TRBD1 TGTGCCAGCAGCTTATGGGACAGCCGGTCAGGGGCCAACGTCCTGACTTTC CASSLWDSRSGANVLTF
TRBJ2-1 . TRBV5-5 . TGTGCCAGCAGCTTGGCTGAGAGCTCCTACAATGAGCAGTTCTTC CASSLAESSYNEQFF
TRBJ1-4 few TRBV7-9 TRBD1 TGTGCCAGCAGCTTAGGCGGGGACAGTGGGGAAAAACTGTTTTTT CASSLGGDSGEKLFF
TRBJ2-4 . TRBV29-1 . TGCAGCTTCTCAGGACCGACCGGGAACAGTCAGTACTTC CSFSGPTGNSQYF
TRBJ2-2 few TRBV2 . TGTGCCAGCAGTGAATTGGAGACGAACACCGGGGAGCTGTTTTTT CASSELETNTGELFF
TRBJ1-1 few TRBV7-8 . TGTGCCAGCAGCCCTATAGACACCTCATACACTGAAGCTTTCTTT CASSPIDTSYTEAFF
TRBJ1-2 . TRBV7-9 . TGTGCCAGCAGCTTAACCCGGGAAGGCTACACCTTC CASSLTREGYTF
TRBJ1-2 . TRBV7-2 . TGTGCCAGCAGCTTAGATGGCAGATTCTATGGCTACACCTTC CASSLDGRFYGYTF
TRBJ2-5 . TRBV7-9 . TGTGCCAGCAGCTTAGTCCGAGAGACCCAGTACTTC CASSLVRETQYF
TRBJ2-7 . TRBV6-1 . TGTGCCAGCAGTGGCCGGGTCCCCTACTACGAGCAGTACTTC CASSGRVPYYEQYF
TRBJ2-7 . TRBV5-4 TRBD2 TGTGCCAGCAGCCCGTACCGAGCCAGGAGCGGGGGTGGTATCTACGAGCAGTACTTC CASSPYRARSGGGIYEQYF
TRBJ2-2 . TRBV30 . TGTGCCTGGAATACTGACACCGGGGAGCTGTTTTTT CAWNTDTGELFF
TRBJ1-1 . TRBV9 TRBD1 TGTGCCAGCAGCGTAGCAATCGGACAGGGGGACTCTGAAGCTTTCTTT CASSVAIGQGDSEAFF
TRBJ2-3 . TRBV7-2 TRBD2 TGTGCCAGCAGCTCCTTAGCGGGGACTAGCACAGATACGCAGTATTTT CASSSLAGTSTDTQYF
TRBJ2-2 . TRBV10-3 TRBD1 TGTGCCATCAGTGGGACAGGGAACACCGGGGAGCTGTTTTTT CAISGTGNTGELFF
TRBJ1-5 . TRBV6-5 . TGTGCCAGCAGTTACTCCGCAGATCAGCCCCAGCATTTT CASSYSADQPQHF